This T cell receptor (beta chain) is drawn from a study of cytomegalovirus exposure and HLA in healthy donors. Clones were read by immunoSEQ multiplex PCR, and TCRdb kept only the in-frame ones, dropping some. The sample contains about 150,000 clones, roughly four fifths of which appear only once. Comments on this clone: Its antigen is not known.

Overall study results and limits: Under in vitro conditions, three CMV-associated chains were confirmed as specific for CMV antigens. Listed as cytomegalovirus-associated were 150 or so TCR beta chains. Reported results showed that the classifier diagnosed cytomegalovirus status with high specificity and sensitivity.

The donors were members of the approximately 110-subject validation cohort (separate from the approximately 670-subject first cohort). V dropped 0 bases and J dropped 5; count of bases not matched to a gene: 9. CDR3 size: 17 residues. Germline loops: CDR1 SGHRS, CDR2 YFSETQ. The J gene is TRBJ2-1, the V gene TRBV5-1; the match to TRBD2 covers 9 bases. The origin of this receptor is a young man in good health and CMV-seropositive. Sequenced: PBMCs. CDR3 residues: CASSLAASGGMHNEQFF. The CDR3 DNA is TGCGCCAGCAGCTTGGCCGCAAGCGGGGGGATGCACAATGAGCAGTTCTTC.